This T cell receptor beta chain was sequenced in a study of blood T cell repertoires in COVID-19 (dated by TCRdb to about 2020). About the investigation overall: Samples from collaborators originated in the United States, Italy and Spain and spanned both the acute and convalescent phases of COVID-19. The prospective study material was composed of cDNA or gDNA derived from T cells, B-cell-depleted T cells, or PBMCs. Subjects who had been exposed to COVID-19, were actively infected with it, or had recovered from it provided the deeply sampled blood TCRbeta repertoires that made up the dataset. The repertoires were released in a freely available public database intended as a resource for research on the immune response to SARS-CoV-2. Samples were obtained from the ongoing ImmuneRACE study (first 160 participants) and from some 1,200 subjects provided by 6 global collaborators. The sample metadata nearly always contained a de-identified subject ID, COVID-19 status, age in years and sex. HLA class I and class II types, where available, came from metadata supplied by the sample provider rather than from assay-based typing.

TCRbeta CDR3 regions were amplified from genomic DNA by means of the immunoSEQ Assay, a bias-controlled multiplex PCR. As for the authors' bioinformatics: The number of nucleated cells in each sample was estimated from the amplification of reference gene primers within the assay. To quantify the absolute abundance of each unique TCRbeta CDR3 rearrangement, sequence reads were collapsed and filtered. For each sample, productive Simpson clonality was calculated as the square root of Simpson's diversity index over productive rearrangements. What TCRdb holds here is the immuneACCESS table cut down to in-frame rearrangements. Part of the clones is not present; checked against another copy, under half of the missing clones reflect an unresolved V gene, and the others are unexplained. D and trimming come from the DNA, and the V and J calls and clone size come from that table. Recorded for this sample are about 150,000 clones; 84% of them occurred a single time. The biggest ten clones account for approximately 40% of the sample.

V is clipped by 5 bases and J by 0 bases, and the sequence between their germline boundaries is 14 bases long. From cysteine to phenylalanine, the CDR3 is 15 amino acids long. CDR3 DNA is the only sequence kept; it has 45 bases, read in frame from the first base. CDR1 LNHDA and CDR2 SQIVND are derived from the germline V gene (reference sequence). Note on this clone: Its antigen specificity is not known. Per-nucleotide qualities are absent, and no much larger clonotype sits a single base away.

Results and caveats for the whole study, not just this receptor: Clinical and demographic metadata were provided uncurated, with the amount varying by source and participant.

Each collaborating institution followed its own protocols to collect whole blood in K2EDTA tubes. Collaborator samples were shipped for TCRbeta analysis as frozen whole blood, isolated PBMCs, or DNA extracted from either sample type. This receptor was taken from a human donor in a cohort sampled during active COVID-19. The sequence joins TRBV19 to TRBJ2-7; a tentative D match to TRBD2 spans 7 bases. Sequences were obtained from peripheral blood. The nucleotides are TGTGCCAGTAGTGGGGAGGGGGGGTACTCCTACGAGCAGTACTTC. It is translated as CASSGEGGYSYEQYF.